Below are 22 T cell receptor beta chains sequenced from a single sample in a study of T cell repertoires in cytomegalovirus infection. TCRdb re-analysed the reads in MiXCR, keeping a single row per CDR3 protein. The sample holds 680,000 or so distinct CDR3 sequences, 35% to 45% seen once. Sequencing input: PBMCs. These receptors were taken from a human donor in good health (CMV status not recorded). Some clones in this sample may be carry-over from other donors' samples.

The chain recombines TRBV12-3 or TRBV12-4 with TRBJ2-4, with a tentative D call TRBD2 (6 bases). Trimming shortened V by 3 bases and J by 3 bases, and 21 bases separated the two germline ends. CDR3 size: 18 residues. The DNA for the CDR3 is TGTGCCAGCAGTTTGGGTTTGGTGGAGGGTTGGGGCAAAAACATTCAGTACTTC. This codes for CASSLGLVEGWGKNIQYF.

This clonotype has only a few counts. The chain uses TRBV28 and TRBJ1-4; TRBD1 matches at 9 bases. Unmatched junction bases numbered 16, after V lost 5 bases and J lost 0 bases. CDR3 size: 20 residues. The germline gives CDR1 MDHEN, CDR2 SYDVKM. In DNA, the CDR3 is TGTGCCAGCAGTACTCACTCCCGGGACAGGGAGCCTGCAACTAATGAAAAACTGTTTTTT. This translates into CASSTHSRDREPATNEKLFF.

The chain couples TRBV19 to TRBJ1-1; D remains ambiguous. The V and J ends lost 4 bases and 1 base respectively, with 7 bases between them. The germline CDR1 and CDR2 sequences are LNHDA and SQIVND (reference sequence). This CDR3 comprises 13 residues. CDR3 amino acids: CASSKLRNTEAFF. The DNA for the CDR3 is TGTGCCAGTAGTAAATTGAGGAACACTGAAGCTTTCTTT.

The J gene is TRBJ2-1, the V gene TRBV6-6; TRBD2 agrees at 7 bases. The CDR3 spans 13 residues. Per germline, CDR1 MNHNY and CDR2 SVGAGI (reference sequence). Trimming removed 11 bases from V and 6 bases from J; junction bases left unmatched: 10. The CDR3 protein is CASNGGSVNEQFF. CDR3 coding DNA: TGTGCCTCCAACGGGGGGTCGGTCAATGAGCAGTTCTTC.

This clonotype was counted a few times. This chain connects TRBV7-9 to TRBJ1-4, with a possible D match to TRBD1 (6 bases). Germline V lookup: CDR1 SEHNR, CDR2 FQNEAQ (reference sequence). This CDR3 comprises 14 residues. The V and J ends lost 5 bases and 8 bases respectively, with 15 bases between them. The DNA for the CDR3 is TGTGCCAGCAGCGTCTCGGGGGGCGTAGAAAAACTGTTTTTT. As protein: CASSVSGGVEKLFF.

This clonotype was seen only a few times. The rearrangement joins TRBV20-1 to TRBJ1-4; the match to TRBD1 covers 7 bases. Germline CDR1 DFQATT, CDR2 SNEGSKA (reference sequence). V lost 1 base to trimming and J lost 8 bases; unmatched junction nucleotides: 7. There are 14 residues in the CDR3. The CDR3 region is CSARVQGVREKLFF. The CDR3 DNA sequence: TGCAGTGCTAGAGTCCAGGGGGTTAGGGAAAAACTGTTTTTT.

This clonotype was seen a handful of times. The rearrangement uses TRBV27 and TRBJ1-1; D is unresolved. Trimming shortened V by 9 bases and J by 7 bases, and 15 bases separated the two germline ends. The CDR3 covers 12 residues. The germline CDR1 and CDR2 sequences are MNHEY and SMNVEV (reference sequence). The CDR3 bases are TGTGCCAGTTGGGGAGGGATAGATGAAGCTTTCTTT. Amino acid sequence: CASWGGIDEAFF.

This clonotype has just a few counts. The rearrangement uses TRBV12-3 or TRBV12-4 and TRBJ2-1; the D gene could be TRBD1 or TRBD2 (6 bases each). The CDR3 is 17 residues long. Trimming left V 3 bases short and J 1 base short, with 16 bases between. CDR3 DNA: TGTGCCAGCAGTTTCCGGTCGGGGGCCTTATCCTACAATGAGCAGTTCTTC. Translation: CASSFRSGALSYNEQFF.

This clonotype was counted a few times. J is TRBJ1-3 and V is TRBV7-2; a possible D gene is TRBD1 (6 bases). The CDR3 contains 15 residues. Trimming removed 4 bases at V and 0 bases at J, with 10 bases between. Germline CDR1 SGHTA, CDR2 FQGNSA. The CDR3 is CASSSGTYSGNTIYF. Written as DNA, the CDR3 is TGTGCCAGCAGCTCGGGGACATACTCTGGAAACACCATATATTTT.

V usage is TRBV5-1 and J usage is TRBJ2-1; possible D gene TRBD2, 6 bases. This CDR3 has 14 amino acids. Trimming removed 4 bases from V and 5 bases from J, with 13 bases in between. Germline loops: CDR1 SGHRS, CDR2 YFSETQ. DNA for the CDR3: TGCGCCAGCAGCCTGGGACTCCGAGACAATGAGCAGTTCTTC. Translation gives CASSLGLRDNEQFF.

There are a few counts of this clonotype. The chain carries TRBV29-1 and TRBJ2-5; the match to TRBD2 covers 9 bases. V dropped 4 bases and J dropped 4; count of bases not matched to a gene: 13. Germline loops: CDR1 SQVTM, CDR2 ANQGSEA. This CDR3 spans 16 amino acids. This CDR3 reads CSVVGREGQGGETQYF. The CDR3 DNA reads as TGCAGCGTTGTGGGGCGGGAGGGCCAAGGGGGAGAGACCCAGTACTTC.

The chain links TRBV20-1 to TRBJ2-1; weak D call: TRBD2 (6 bases). V lost 3 bases and J 7 bases, leaving 7 bases between the germline ends. This CDR3 is 11 amino acids long. Germline V gene sequence: CDR1 DFQATT, CDR2 SNEGSKA (reference sequence). Here the CDR3 reads CSARRENEQFF. In nucleotides, the CDR3 is TGCAGTGCTAGGCGGGAAAATGAGCAGTTCTTC.

This clonotype was found many times. The gene calls are TRBV7-2 and TRBJ2-3; 8 positions match TRBD2. Trimming at V came to 3 bases and at J to 0 bases, leaving 2 bases not matched to a gene. CDR3 length: 15 residues. The germline V gene has CDR1 SGHTA and CDR2 FQGNSA. The DNA of the CDR3 is TGTGCCAGCAGCTTTCGGGGGGGCAGCACAGATACGCAGTATTTT. Translated: CASSFRGGSTDTQYF.

Concerning this clonotype: One junction end disagrees with the germline gene, perhaps due to a read error. V is TRBV5-3 and J is TRBJ1-6; 9 bases fit TRBD1. TRBV5-3 is designated an ORF whose function remains uncertain. CDR3 size: 15 residues. This CDR3 reads CASSSIQGADSPLHF. The DNA of the CDR3 is TGTGCCAGCAGCTCAATACAGGGGGCGGATTCACCCCTCCACTTT.

The J gene is TRBJ1-2, the V gene TRBV6-1; D unresolved. V gave up 1 base and J gave up 5 bases, with 11 bases separating them. Per the germline V gene, CDR1 is MNHNS and CDR2 is SASEGT. The CDR3 sequence is 14 residues long. In DNA, the CDR3 is TGTGCCAGCAGTGAAGATAGCGGTCGGTATGGCTACACCTTC. It translates to CASSEDSGRYGYTF.

This clonotype was recorded a few times. This chain links TRBV4-2 with TRBJ1-2, with D hard to call. The germline gives CDR1 LGHNA, CDR2 YNFKEQ. This CDR3 has 16 residues. Deletions cut 0 bases from V and 6 bases from J, with 17 bases between. The CDR3 DNA sequence: TGTGCCAGCAGCCAAGATGGGGTTGCAAGGCCGAATGGCTACACCTTC. This gives the protein CASSQDGVARPNGYTF.

CDR3 loop: CASSEGNHEDEQYF. CDR3 bases: TGTGCCAGCAGTGAGGGGAATCATGAGGACGAGCAGTACTTC. This sequence joins TRBV2 and TRBJ2-7, with D uncertain. Germline CDR1 is SNHLY and CDR2 is FYNNEI. V was trimmed by 3 bases and J by 5 bases, leaving 14 bases between them. The CDR3 is made up of 14 amino acids.

The chain is built from TRBV23-1 and TRBJ2-7; D is undetermined. TRBV23-1 is an ORF for which the function is uncertain. Trimming pared 2 bases from V and 7 bases from J, leaving 9 bases between. This CDR3 has 12 residues. CDR3 protein: CASSQRLLEQYF. The DNA of the CDR3 is TGCGCCAGCAGTCAAAGGCTTTTAGAGCAGTACTTC.

The chain is built from TRBV19 and TRBJ1-1; 11 positions match TRBD1. There are 17 residues in the CDR3. Looked up from germline, CDR1 is LNHDA and CDR2 is SQIVND (reference sequence). Germline trimming cut 4 bases from V and 5 bases from J; bases unmatched to any gene: 12. CDR3 in amino acids: CASSTLGQGASGTEAFF. DNA of the CDR3: TGTGCCAGTAGTACCCTTGGACAGGGGGCCTCGGGAACTGAAGCTTTCTTT.

This clonotype showed up just a few times. The chain couples TRBV12-3 or TRBV12-4 to TRBJ1-1; 7 bases are a match to TRBD1. The CDR3 is 15 residues long. The ends lost 2 bases at V and 3 bases at J; junction bases unmatched: 6. The CDR3 coding sequence is TGTGCCAGCAGTTTATTCCCTACAGGGGACACTGAAGCTTTCTTT. Translated, it gives CASSLFPTGDTEAFF.

V usage is TRBV19 and J usage is TRBJ2-2; no firm D call. The germline V gene has CDR1 LNHDA and CDR2 SQIVND (reference sequence). This CDR3 spans 13 amino acids. V dropped 7 bases and J dropped 6 bases, with 12 bases sitting between them. The chain's CDR3 is CASTEVNSGELFF. CDR3 in DNA: TGTGCCAGTACCGAGGTTAATTCCGGGGAGCTGTTTTTT.

This clonotype was observed a handful of times. This chain joins TRBV19 and TRBJ1-2; 7 bases are shared with TRBD1. This CDR3 has 15 residues. J gave up 1 base and V 4 bases, and 6 bases lay outside the gene matches. CDR1 LNHDA and CDR2 SQIVND come from the germline V gene (reference sequence). CDR3 nucleotides: TGTGCCAGTAGTACCCGACAGGGAATTAACTATGGCTACACCTTC. Protein sequence: CASSTRQGINYGYTF. Full variable domain (missing parts from reference TRBV19 and TRBJ1-2): DGGITQSPKYLFRKEGQNVTLSCEQNLNHDAMYWYRQDPGQGLRLIYYSQIVNDFQKGDIAEGYSVSREKKESFPLTVTSAQKNPTAFYLCASSTRQGINYGYTFGSGTRLTVV.